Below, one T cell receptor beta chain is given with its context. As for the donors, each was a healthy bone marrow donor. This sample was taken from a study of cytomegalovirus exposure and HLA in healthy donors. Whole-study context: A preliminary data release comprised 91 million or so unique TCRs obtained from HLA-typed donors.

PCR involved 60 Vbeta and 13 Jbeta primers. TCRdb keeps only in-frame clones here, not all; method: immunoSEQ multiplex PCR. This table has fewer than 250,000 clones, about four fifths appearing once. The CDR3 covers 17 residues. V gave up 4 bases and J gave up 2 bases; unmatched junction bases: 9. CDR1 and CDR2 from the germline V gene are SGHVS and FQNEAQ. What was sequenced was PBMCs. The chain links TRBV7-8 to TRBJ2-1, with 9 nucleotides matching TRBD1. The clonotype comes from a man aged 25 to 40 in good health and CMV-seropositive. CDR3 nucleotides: TGTGCCAGCAGCTACCACCGGGACAGGGAAACCTACAATGAGCAGTTCTTC. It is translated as CASSYHRDRETYNEQFF.